The rows below give T cell receptor beta chains drawn from one sample of a study of blood T cell repertoires in COVID-19. The repertoire was sequenced with immunoSEQ multiplex PCR; TCRdb's copy has only in-frame clones and lacks some. The table has roughly 29,000 clones, nearly 90% seen once; the top ten hold 9% to 9.5%. The material sequenced was peripheral blood. The receptors come from a human donor in a cohort sampled during active COVID-19. The CDR3 runs from the conserved cysteine through the conserved F or W. The order of the fields is J gene, V gene, clone size, D gene, CDR3 DNA, CDR3 protein. A D gene is named only where the DNA matches it firmly. Clone size is given for some rows only: seen once, a few or many times, or a class if the clone is expanded.

J gene: TRBJ2-2
V gene: TRBV3-1/TRBV3-2
clone size: few
D gene: NA
CDR3 DNA: TGTGCCAGCAGCCAAACTCAACACACCGGGGAGCTGTTTTTT
CDR3 protein: CASSQTQHTGELFF

J gene: TRBJ2-7
V gene: TRBV2
clone size: NA
D gene: TRBD1
CDR3 DNA: TGTGCCAGCAGACGGGACAGCTACGAGCAGTACTTC
CDR3 protein: CASRRDSYEQYF

J gene: TRBJ2-1
V gene: TRBV3-1/TRBV3-2
clone size: NA
D gene: TRBD2
CDR3 DNA: TGTGCCAGCAGCCCAAGAGGGGCGGGAGCGCTCAATGAGCAGTTCTTC
CDR3 protein: CASSPRGAGALNEQFF

J gene: TRBJ2-1
V gene: TRBV6-5
clone size: once
D gene: TRBD1
CDR3 DNA: TGTGCCAGCAGTAGACGGGACAGGGAGAATGAGCAGTTCTTC
CDR3 protein: CASSRRDRENEQFF

J gene: TRBJ2-6
V gene: TRBV6-5
clone size: NA
D gene: NA
CDR3 DNA: TGTGCCACCGTGCTCAGAATTTCTGGGGCCAACGTCCTGACTTTC
CDR3 protein: CATVLRISGANVLTF

J gene: TRBJ1-1
V gene: TRBV18
clone size: once
D gene: TRBD1
CDR3 DNA: TGTGCCAGCTCACCTATCGGACAGGGGGCGGACACTGAAGCTTTCTTT
CDR3 protein: CASSPIGQGADTEAFF

J gene: TRBJ2-7
V gene: TRBV6-2/TRBV6-3
clone size: once
D gene: TRBD2
CDR3 DNA: TGTGCCAGCAGTCGAGCGGGAGGCGAGCAGTACTTC
CDR3 protein: CASSRAGGEQYF

J gene: TRBJ1-1
V gene: TRBV29-1
clone size: NA
D gene: NA
CDR3 DNA: TGCAGCGGTGGAGACAGTTACACTGAAGCTTTCTTT
CDR3 protein: CSGGDSYTEAFF

J gene: TRBJ2-7
V gene: TRBV6-5
clone size: few
D gene: TRBD2
CDR3 DNA: TGTGCCACCGGAAATATAGCGGGTGTGTACGAGCAGTACTTC
CDR3 protein: CATGNIAGVYEQYF

J gene: TRBJ2-2
V gene: TRBV4-2
clone size: NA
D gene: NA
CDR3 DNA: TGTGCCAGCAGCCAAGAGTTACGGGCGGGAAAGAACACCGGGGAGCTGTTTTTT
CDR3 protein: CASSQELRAGKNTGELFF

J gene: TRBJ1-1
V gene: TRBV3-1/TRBV3-2
clone size: NA
D gene: NA
CDR3 DNA: TGTGCCAGCAGCCAATACGGCGAGGGCACTGAAGCTTTCTTT
CDR3 protein: CASSQYGEGTEAFF

J gene: TRBJ1-2
V gene: TRBV7-9
clone size: NA
D gene: TRBD1
CDR3 DNA: TGTGCCAGCAGCCCTATGGGGACAGGCGACTATGGCTACACCTTC
CDR3 protein: CASSPMGTGDYGYTF

J gene: TRBJ1-6
V gene: TRBV10-2
clone size: NA
D gene: NA
CDR3 DNA: TGCGCCAGCAGTGACCCAGGAGGCTCTTCACCCCTCCACTTT
CDR3 protein: CASSDPGGSSPLHF

J gene: TRBJ2-1
V gene: TRBV18
clone size: NA
D gene: TRBD2
CDR3 DNA: TGTGCCAGCTGGAAAAGCGGGAGGGGCTACAATGAGCAGTTCTTC
CDR3 protein: CASWKSGRGYNEQFF

J gene: TRBJ2-5
V gene: TRBV5-1
clone size: NA
D gene: NA
CDR3 DNA: TGCGCCAGCGCTATGACGGGGGGCCTCCAGGAGACCCAGTACTTC
CDR3 protein: CASAMTGGLQETQYF

J gene: TRBJ1-4
V gene: TRBV6-1
clone size: NA
D gene: NA
CDR3 DNA: TGTGCCAGCAGTGAAAGGGGTGTGATTAGTGAAAAACTGTTTTTT
CDR3 protein: CASSERGVISEKLFF

J gene: TRBJ1-1
V gene: TRBV6-6
clone size: once
D gene: NA
CDR3 DNA: TGTGCCAGCAGTAACTCCGGGAACACTGAAGCTTTCTTT
CDR3 protein: CASSNSGNTEAFF

J gene: TRBJ2-5
V gene: TRBV24-1
clone size: NA
D gene: NA
CDR3 DNA: TGTGCCACCAGTGATTCGACTAAAGAGACCCAGTACTTC
CDR3 protein: CATSDSTKETQYF

J gene: TRBJ2-7
V gene: TRBV5-5
clone size: NA
D gene: NA
CDR3 DNA: TGTGCCAGCAGCTTGGTTGCGACGGGGTCCTACGAGCAGTACTTC
CDR3 protein: CASSLVATGSYEQYF

J gene: TRBJ2-1
V gene: TRBV6-2/TRBV6-3
clone size: once
D gene: TRBD2
CDR3 DNA: TGTGCCAGCAGTTCTAGCGGGGGGGCAAGTGAGCAGTTCTTC
CDR3 protein: CASSSSGGASEQFF

J gene: TRBJ2-1
V gene: TRBV6-5
clone size: NA
D gene: NA
CDR3 DNA: TGTGCCAGCAGGACCGCGGCGAATGAGCAGTTCTTC
CDR3 protein: CASRTAANEQFF

J gene: TRBJ1-2
V gene: TRBV2
clone size: NA
D gene: NA
CDR3 DNA: TGTGCCAGCAGTGATCCTTTTTCAACCCCGGCTAACTATGGCTACACCTTC
CDR3 protein: CASSDPFSTPANYGYTF

J gene: TRBJ2-5
V gene: TRBV3-1/TRBV3-2
clone size: NA
D gene: NA
CDR3 DNA: TGTGCCAGCAGCCAAGATCAGGGGACCCAGTACTTC
CDR3 protein: CASSQDQGTQYF

J gene: TRBJ2-5
V gene: TRBV13
clone size: NA
D gene: NA
CDR3 DNA: TGTGCCAGCCGAAAAACAAGCGGCTCTAAGACCCAGTACTTC
CDR3 protein: CASRKTSGSKTQYF

J gene: TRBJ2-5
V gene: TRBV2
clone size: NA
D gene: NA
CDR3 DNA: TGTGCCAGCACCCCGAGTCGAGAGACCCAGTACTTC
CDR3 protein: CASTPSRETQYF

J gene: TRBJ1-5
V gene: TRBV3-1/TRBV3-2
clone size: NA
D gene: NA
CDR3 DNA: TGTGCCAGCAGCCAAGATACCACGCGGGGGTCAGCCCAGCATTTT
CDR3 protein: CASSQDTTRGSAQHF

J gene: TRBJ2-3
V gene: TRBV7-2
clone size: few
D gene: NA
CDR3 DNA: TGTGCCAGCAGCGTGGGCCAGGCAGATACGCAGTATTTT
CDR3 protein: CASSVGQADTQYF

J gene: TRBJ2-1
V gene: TRBV18
clone size: few
D gene: TRBD1
CDR3 DNA: TGTGCCAGCTCACCACGGGACAGGGTGGGTAATGAGCAGTTCTTC
CDR3 protein: CASSPRDRVGNEQFF

J gene: TRBJ1-4
V gene: TRBV6-5
clone size: NA
D gene: TRBD1
CDR3 DNA: TGTGCCAGCAGTTACTCAGGGGGCTTTGAAAAACTGTTTTTT
CDR3 protein: CASSYSGGFEKLFF

J gene: TRBJ2-7
V gene: TRBV2
clone size: NA
D gene: TRBD2
CDR3 DNA: TGTGCCAGCAGGGCTAGCGGGAGCTACGAGCAGTACTTC
CDR3 protein: CASRASGSYEQYF

J gene: TRBJ2-5
V gene: TRBV4-2
clone size: once
D gene: TRBD2
CDR3 DNA: TGTGCCAGCAGCCTGACGGGGGGGCCGGGGGAGACCCAGTACTTC
CDR3 protein: CASSLTGGPGETQYF

J gene: TRBJ2-1
V gene: TRBV7-2
clone size: NA
D gene: TRBD1
CDR3 DNA: TGTGCCAGCAGCCCAAGTGACAGGGCCCTTTCGGTCGCCAATGAGCAGTTCTTC
CDR3 protein: CASSPSDRALSVANEQFF

J gene: TRBJ1-5
V gene: TRBV6-6
clone size: NA
D gene: TRBD1
CDR3 DNA: TGTGCCAGCAGTTGGACAGGGGTAGATCAGCCCCAGCATTTT
CDR3 protein: CASSWTGVDQPQHF